The 28 T cell receptor beta chains presented below share a single source sample, sequenced in a study of low-dose radiotherapy and immunotherapy resistance in tumors. Time point in this sample: after trial treatment. Treatment denoted: LDRT plus nivolumab, ipilimumab, low-dose cyclophosphamide and aspirin (RACIN trial). Primers targeting TRAV and TRBV primed first-strand cDNA, covering alpha and beta chains. TCR amplification involved around 22 PCR cycles with a constant-region primer and V-primer adapter. TCRdb called the reads again in MiXCR, with one record for every CDR3 protein. The sample lists under 95,000 distinct CDR3 sequences, 15% to 20% seen once, with less than 1.5% in the top ten. Sequenced material: PBMCs, taken after low-dose radiotherapy plus immunotherapy. The source is a male donor with prostate cancer.

This clonotype was counted many times. This chain links TRBV6-2 or TRBV6-3 with TRBJ2-6; D not resolved. There are 15 residues in the CDR3. Deletions cut 6 bases from V and 0 bases from J, with 9 bases between. Per germline, CDR1 MNHEY and CDR2 SVGEGT. The CDR3 loop reads CASSDRTSGANVLTF. DNA for the CDR3: TGTGCCAGCAGCGATAGGACCTCTGGGGCCAACGTCCTGACTTTC.

In this sample, this clonotype turned up many times. The chain recombines TRBV24-1 with TRBJ2-7; tentatively, D is TRBD1 or TRBD2 (5 bases each). Germline V lookup: CDR1 KGHDR, CDR2 SFDVKD. V lost 9 bases and J lost 5, with 16 bases in between. The CDR3 runs to 13 residues. DNA of the CDR3: TGTGCCACCGCCAGGGACGCCGTGGACGAGCAGTACTTC. Its translation: CATARDAVDEQYF.

This clonotype appeared many times. This chain connects TRBV30 to TRBJ1-1, with D unclear. The CDR3 has 13 residues. V shed 5 bases and J shed 2 bases, with 12 bases lying between them. Germline V gene data show CDR1 as GTSNPN and CDR2 as SVGIG (reference sequence). DNA for the CDR3: TGTGCCTGGGTGCCACGACAAAACACTGAAGCTTTCTTT. Residues: CAWVPRQNTEAFF.

This clonotype has ten or more counts. This sequence joins TRBV28 and TRBJ1-2, with TRBD1 matching 7 bases. The V gene's germline CDR1 is MDHEN and CDR2 SYDVKM. The CDR3 length is 15 residues. After removal of 5 bases from V and 4 bases from J, the junction contained 10 bases not matched to a gene. The DNA for the CDR3 is TGTGCCAGCAGTACCACAGGGGCCGGCGGCTATGGCTACACCTTC. It yields the protein CASSTTGAGGYGYTF.

This clonotype was detected ten times or more. V and J are TRBV4-1 and TRBJ2-7, with 7 bases aligning to TRBD1. The CDR3 is 15 residues long. Germline V gene lookup returns CDR1 MGHRA and CDR2 YSYEKL. Germline trimming cut 4 bases from V and 0 bases from J; bases unmatched to any gene: 6. DNA of the CDR3: TGCGCCAGCAGCCTCGGGACAGCGAGCTCCTACGAGCAGTACTTC. Translating gives CASSLGTASSYEQYF.

At least ten counts were recorded for this clonotype. The rearrangement uses TRBV20-1 and TRBJ1-5; possibly TRBD1 for D (5 bases). V lost 6 bases, J lost 7 bases, and 13 bases lay in between. The CDR3 consists of 12 residues. CDR1 is DFQATT, CDR2 SNEGSKA, per germline (reference sequence). In DNA form, the CDR3 reads TGCAGTGCCGGGACCGAGGGGCAGCCCCAGCATTTT. This translates into CSAGTEGQPQHF.

This clonotype was seen ten or more times. V is TRBV28 and J is TRBJ2-1, with D hard to call. The CDR3 has 13 residues. The germline V gene has CDR1 MDHEN and CDR2 SYDVKM. The V end was cut by 3 bases, the J end by 0 bases, with 3 bases between. CDR3 sequence: CASSLYSYNEQFF. For the CDR3, the DNA is TGTGCCAGCAGTTTGTACTCCTACAATGAGCAGTTCTTC. Looking up the rest from reference TRBV28 and TRBJ2-1 gives the full variable domain: DVKVTQSSRYLVKRTGEKVFLECVQDMDHENMFWYRQDPGLGLRLIYFSYDVKMKEKGDIPEGYSVSREKKERFSLILESASTNQTSMYLCASSLYSYNEQFFGPGTRLTVL.

This CDR3 is CASSLIRGFAEKLFF. The CDR3 nucleotides are TGTGCCAGCAGCTTGATTCGAGGGTTTGCTGAAAAACTGTTTTTT. The chain recombines TRBV7-8 with TRBJ1-4, with D unclear. This CDR3 spans 15 amino acids. Germline V gene lookup returns CDR1 SGHVS and CDR2 FQNEAQ. Between the trimmed V and J ends, which lost 3 bases and 7 bases, there was a span of 15 bases.

In its sample, this clonotype was seen many times. The chain recombines TRBV5-1 with TRBJ2-7, with a possible D match to TRBD1 (5 bases). From germline, CDR1 is SGHRS and CDR2 YFSETQ. The CDR3 extends over 13 amino acids. With 4 bases removed from V and 2 bases from J, the gap between germline ends came to 10 bases. CDR3 DNA: TGCGCCAGCAGCCCCCAGGGTACCTACGAGCAGTACTTC. Protein: CASSPQGTYEQYF.

A note on this clonotype: Being one base from a much bigger clone, this may be a read error. The rearrangement uses TRBV20-1 and TRBJ2-1, with 8 bases fitting TRBD2. V was pared by 0 bases and J by 10 bases, with 14 bases of the junction left unmatched. Germline CDR1 is DFQATT and CDR2 is SNEGSKA (reference sequence). The length of the CDR3 is 16 residues. Here the CDR3 reads CSARDLETSVSYEQFF. The CDR3 DNA follows: TGCAGTGCTAGAGATTTAGAGACTAGCGTTTCCTACGAGCAGTTCTTC.

At least ten counts were recorded for this clonotype. The chain joins TRBV20-1 to TRBJ2-1; D unclear. Germline CDR1 is DFQATT and CDR2 is SNEGSKA (reference sequence). The V and J ends lost 4 bases and 3 bases respectively, with 10 bases between them. The CDR3 extends over 13 amino acids. The CDR3 protein is CSATPTRYNEQFF. CDR3 DNA: TGCAGTGCTACTCCTACGCGCTACAATGAGCAGTTCTTC.

In this sample, this clonotype turned up many times. The chain links TRBV18 to TRBJ2-1; D call uncertain. CDR3 length equals 16 residues. Per germline, CDR1 KGHSH and CDR2 LQKENI. Trimming took off 0 bases at V and 4 bases at J, with 13 bases between the two ends. This CDR3 is CASSPPTQIRYNEQFF. The CDR3 coding sequence is TGTGCCAGCTCACCACCGACACAGATTAGATACAATGAGCAGTTCTTC.

Regarding this clonotype: A much larger clone sits a single nucleotide away, making a read error possible. As DNA, the CDR3 is TGCGGCGTTGTCCGGGACAGGGGGCTGGAGACCCAGTACTTC. It codes for CGVVRDRGLETQYF. The rearrangement joins TRBV29-1 to TRBJ2-5; 12 nucleotides agree with TRBD1. Looked up from germline, CDR1 is SQVTM and CDR2 is ANQGSEA. The CDR3 covers 14 residues.

This clonotype was seen many times. The chain recombines TRBV13 with TRBJ2-2; 9 bases line up with TRBD1. Per the germline V gene, CDR1 is PRHDT and CDR2 is FYEKMQ (reference sequence). V dropped 3 bases and J dropped 4; count of bases not matched to a gene: 6. CDR3 length: 16 amino acids. CDR3 nucleotides: TGTGCCAGCAGCTTGAGGGACAGGGTGGGCACCGGGGAGCTGTTTTTT. It encodes CASSLRDRVGTGELFF.

In this sample, this clonotype turned up many times. The chain joins TRBV7-9 to TRBJ1-1; a possible D gene is TRBD1 (6 bases). Trimming took 2 bases from V and 5 from J, leaving 12 bases between them. CDR1 is SEHNR and CDR2 is FQNEAQ in the germline V gene (reference sequence). CDR3 length: 14 residues. This CDR3 reads CASSLTGQGTEAFF. DNA of the CDR3: TGTGCCAGCAGCTTAACAGGGCAGGGGACTGAAGCTTTCTTT.

This clonotype appeared many times. The gene calls are TRBV6-5 and TRBJ1-1, with unresolved D. The CDR3 extends over 12 amino acids. Per germline, CDR1 MNHEY and CDR2 SVGAGI. V was pared by 4 bases and J by 2 bases, with 5 bases between. The CDR3 nucleotides are TGTGCCAGCAGTTTACCAAACACTGAAGCTTTCTTT. Translation: CASSLPNTEAFF.

This clonotype was observed a handful of times. The genes are TRBV4-2 and TRBJ1-4, with TRBD1 identical over 10 bases. The V gene's germline CDR1 is LGHNA and CDR2 YNFKEQ. J lost 5 bases, V lost 3 bases, and 6 bases had no gene match. The CDR3 totals 16 residues. The CDR3: CASSQATGGQNEKLFF. CDR3 bases: TGTGCCAGCAGCCAGGCGACAGGGGGCCAGAATGAAAAACTGTTTTTT.

This clonotype was picked up many times. This chain connects TRBV18 to TRBJ1-1, with D hard to call. The CDR3 sequence is 13 residues long. Trimming took 2 bases from V and 0 from J, leaving 4 bases between them. Germline CDR1 reads KGHSH; CDR2 reads LQKENI. CDR3 region: CASSPGVNTEAFF. The CDR3 coding sequence is TGTGCCAGCTCACCAGGGGTGAACACTGAAGCTTTCTTT.

The chain is built from TRBV5-8 and TRBJ2-1; 9 nucleotides line up with TRBD2. The ends lost 0 bases at V and 7 bases at J; junction bases unmatched: 8. CDR3 size: 16 residues. Looked up from germline, CDR1 is SGHTS and CDR2 is YDEGEE. CDR3 in DNA: TGTGCCAGCAGCTTGGTTGGCGGGGGGGCCCTTAATGAGCAGTTCTTC. It is translated as CASSLVGGGALNEQFF.

J is TRBJ1-1 and V is TRBV6-2 or TRBV6-3; tentative D call: TRBD1 (5 bases). CDR1 and CDR2 (germline): MNHEY, SVGEGT. Trimming removed 6 bases from V and 0 bases from J, with 11 bases in between. This CDR3 contains 14 residues. CDR3 in DNA: TGTGCCAGCAGGCGCCCGACAGTGAACACTGAAGCTTTCTTT. Its translation: CASRRPTVNTEAFF.

The J gene is TRBJ2-5, the V gene TRBV6-2 or TRBV6-3; 13 bases map to TRBD2. This CDR3 contains 14 residues. Trimming removed 5 bases from V and 3 bases from J; junction bases left unmatched: 0. CDR1 is MNHEY, CDR2 SVGEGT, per germline. This chain's CDR3 is CASSGLAGEETQYF. CDR3 nucleotide sequence: TGTGCCAGCAGTGGACTAGCGGGGGAAGAGACCCAGTACTTC.

The table lists this clonotype with many counts. V is TRBV30 and J is TRBJ1-5; unclear D gene. The V gene's germline CDR1 is GTSNPN and CDR2 SVGIG (reference sequence). V was pared by 2 bases and J by 0 bases, with 5 bases between. The CDR3 is made up of 13 amino acids. In DNA, the CDR3 is TGTGCCTGGAGTCTGGATAGCAATCAGCCCCAGCATTTT. Encoded protein: CAWSLDSNQPQHF.

Here the CDR3 reads CASRAGTPFSGNTIYF. CDR3 DNA sequence: TGCGCCAGCAGGGCCGGGACACCGTTCTCTGGAAACACCATATATTTT. The chain combines TRBV5-1 with TRBJ1-3, with a weak D call TRBD1 (6 bases). Trimming removed 5 bases from V and 0 bases from J, with 15 bases in between. Germline values: CDR1 SGHRS, CDR2 YFSETQ. This CDR3 comprises 16 residues. The variable domain in full, with the rest retrieved from reference TRBV5-1 and TRBJ1-3, is KAGVTQTPRYLIKTRGQQVTLSCSPISGHRSVSWYQQTPGQGLQFLFEYFSETQRNKGNFPGRFSGRQFSNSRSEMNVSTLELGDSALYLCASRAGTPFSGNTIYFGEGSWLTVV.

The genes are TRBV4-1 and TRBJ2-1; 11 nucleotides line up with TRBD2. This CDR3 is built from 12 residues. J lost 13 bases, V lost 5 bases, and 4 bases had no gene match. Germline V gives CDR1 MGHRA, CDR2 YSYEKL. The CDR3 sequence is CASSFSGGAQFF. CDR3 DNA sequence: TGCGCCAGCAGCTTTAGCGGGGGGGCCCAGTTCTTC.

This clonotype was detected ten times or more. This chain uses TRBV10-3 with TRBJ1-2; 7 positions match TRBD1. The trim removed 5 bases at V and 0 bases at J, leaving 3 bases unmatched. This CDR3 is built from 14 residues. The germline V gene encodes CDR1 ENHRY and CDR2 SYGVKD. CDR3 DNA: TGTGCCATCAGTCCGGACAGGTCTAACTATGGCTACACCTTC. The encoded protein is CAISPDRSNYGYTF.

This clonotype occurred a few times. One base separates it from a far larger clone, so it is likely a read error. This chain connects TRBV2 to TRBJ2-1; 9 positions match TRBD2. Germline V gene data show CDR1 as SNHLY and CDR2 as FYNNEI. This CDR3 spans 15 amino acids. With 3 bases clipped from V and 10 bases from J, the junction kept 10 bases outside the gene matches. In DNA, the CDR3 is TGTGCCAGCAGTGACATGACTAGCGGAGGCTACGAGCAGTTCTTC. Its translation: CASSDMTSGGYEQFF.

This clonotype has a count of ten or more. This sequence joins TRBV12-3 or TRBV12-4 and TRBJ1-1; D ambiguous. The CDR3 has 13 residues. V was clipped by 8 bases and J by 1 base, with 11 bases between them. Here the CDR3 DNA reads TGTGCCAGCTGCAAAGCTCAGAACACTGAAGCTTTCTTT. This translates into CASCKAQNTEAFF.

A note on this clonotype: A far larger clone is only one base removed, so a read error is likely. The final CDR3 position lacks the conserved phenylalanine or tryptophan, pointing to a likely read error. This chain joins TRBV5-3 and TRBJ1-5, with D hard to call. TRBV5-3 carries the ORF label, with uncertain function. The CDR3 sequence is 17 residues long. The V end was cut by 8 bases, the J end by 1 base, with 22 bases between. This CDR3 is CASSAEGPEISNQPQHY. The CDR3 region has the DNA TGTGCCAGCAGCGCAGAAGGGCCCGAGATAAGCAATCAGCCCCAGCATTAT.